This T cell receptor (beta chain) originates from a study of OX40 agonist ivuxolimab in advanced cancers. Study overall: Ivuxolimab, an agonistic anti-OX40 (CD134) antibody, was given to patients. Past anti-PD-1, anti-PD-L1 or anti-CTLA-4 therapy was accepted, and 30% to 45% had received some.

The CDR3 has 14 residues. The ends were cut back, 5 bases at V and 7 bases at J, with 17 bases in the middle. The V gene's germline CDR1 is SGHTA and CDR2 FQGNSA. A word on this clone: No antigen is known for it.

TCRdb's table, derived via immunoSEQ multiplex PCR, lists solely in-frame clones and lacks some. The table has more than 100,000 clones, 90% to 95% seen once. Notes on the study in general: The average count of expanded clones was higher among CD8+ T cells than among CD4+.

Here the sequenced sample was CD4+ or CD8+ T cells sorted from blood, taken in a trial of the OX40 agonist ivuxolimab. The chain combines TRBV7-2 with TRBJ2-5; no reliable D call. This TCR came from an adult with an advanced solid tumor such as melanoma, head and neck, liver or kidney cancer. CDR3 protein: CASSPRSRSGTQYF. Here the CDR3 DNA reads TGTGCCAGCAGCCCCAGATCCCGTTCCGGGACCCAGTACTTC.